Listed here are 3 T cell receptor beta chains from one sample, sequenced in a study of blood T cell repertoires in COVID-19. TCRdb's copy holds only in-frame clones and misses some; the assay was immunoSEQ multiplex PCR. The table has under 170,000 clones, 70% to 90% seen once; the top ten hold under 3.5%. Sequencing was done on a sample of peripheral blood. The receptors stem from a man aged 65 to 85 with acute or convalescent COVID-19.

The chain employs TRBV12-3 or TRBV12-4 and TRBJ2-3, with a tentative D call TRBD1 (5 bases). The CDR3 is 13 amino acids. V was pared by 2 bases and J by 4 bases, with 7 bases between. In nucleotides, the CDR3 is TGTGCCAGCAGTTTAAAGGGGCCAGATACGCAGTATTTT. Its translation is CASSLKGPDTQYF.

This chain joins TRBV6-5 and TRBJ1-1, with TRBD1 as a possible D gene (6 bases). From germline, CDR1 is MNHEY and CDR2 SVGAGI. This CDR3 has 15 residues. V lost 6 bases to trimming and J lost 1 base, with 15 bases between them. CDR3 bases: TGTGCCAGCAGCCAACGACAGGCGGGGAACACTGAAGCTTTCTTT. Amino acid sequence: CASSQRQAGNTEAFF.

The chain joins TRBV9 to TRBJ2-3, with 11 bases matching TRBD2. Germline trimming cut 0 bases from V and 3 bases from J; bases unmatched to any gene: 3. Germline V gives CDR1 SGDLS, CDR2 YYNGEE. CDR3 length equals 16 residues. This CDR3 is CASSVGSSGRTDTQYF. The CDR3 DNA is TGTGCCAGCAGCGTAGGCTCTAGCGGGAGGACAGATACGCAGTATTTT.